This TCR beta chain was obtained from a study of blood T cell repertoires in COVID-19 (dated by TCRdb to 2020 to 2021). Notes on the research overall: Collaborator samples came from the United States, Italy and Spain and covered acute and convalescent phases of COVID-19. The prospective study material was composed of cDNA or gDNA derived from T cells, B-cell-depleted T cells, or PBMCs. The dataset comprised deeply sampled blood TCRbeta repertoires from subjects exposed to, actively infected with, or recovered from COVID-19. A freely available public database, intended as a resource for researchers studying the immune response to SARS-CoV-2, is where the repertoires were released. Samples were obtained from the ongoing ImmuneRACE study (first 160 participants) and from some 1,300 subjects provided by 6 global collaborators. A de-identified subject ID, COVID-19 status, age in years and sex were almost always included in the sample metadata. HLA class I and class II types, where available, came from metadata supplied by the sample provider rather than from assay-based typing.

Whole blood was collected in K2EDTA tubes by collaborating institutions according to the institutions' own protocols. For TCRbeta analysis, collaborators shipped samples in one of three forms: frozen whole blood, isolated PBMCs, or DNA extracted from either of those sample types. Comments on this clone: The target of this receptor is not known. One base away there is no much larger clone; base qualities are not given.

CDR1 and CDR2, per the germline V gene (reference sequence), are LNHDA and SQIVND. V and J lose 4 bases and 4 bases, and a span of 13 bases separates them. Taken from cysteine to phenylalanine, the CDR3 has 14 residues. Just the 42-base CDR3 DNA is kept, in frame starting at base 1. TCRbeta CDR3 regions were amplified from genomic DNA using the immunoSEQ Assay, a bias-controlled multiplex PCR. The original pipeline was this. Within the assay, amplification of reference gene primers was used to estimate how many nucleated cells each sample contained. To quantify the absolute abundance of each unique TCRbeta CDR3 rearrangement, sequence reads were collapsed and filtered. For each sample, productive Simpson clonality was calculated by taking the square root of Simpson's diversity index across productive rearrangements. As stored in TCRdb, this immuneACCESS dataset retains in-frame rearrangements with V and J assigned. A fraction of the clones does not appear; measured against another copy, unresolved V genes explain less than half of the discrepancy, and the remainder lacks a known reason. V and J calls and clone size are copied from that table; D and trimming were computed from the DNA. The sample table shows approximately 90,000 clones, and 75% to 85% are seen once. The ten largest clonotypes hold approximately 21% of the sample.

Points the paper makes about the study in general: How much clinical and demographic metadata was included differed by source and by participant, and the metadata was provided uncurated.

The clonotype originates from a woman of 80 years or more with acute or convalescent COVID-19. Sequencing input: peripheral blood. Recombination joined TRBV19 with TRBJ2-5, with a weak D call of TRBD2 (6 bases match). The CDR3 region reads CASSTYSRGETQYF. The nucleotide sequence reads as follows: TGTGCCAGTAGTACGTACTCGCGGGGAGAGACCCAGTACTTC.